The entry that follows covers one T cell receptor beta chain sequence. The antigen is not known. These data originate in a study of CD8+ T cells in alopecia areata. Findings and caveats of the study: It was lesional scalp, especially alopecia totalis/universalis, that showed higher clonality than normal scalp. It was less clear whether patients shared TCRs than it was in mice, possibly because of HLA.

Sequencing templates came from extracted RNA that was reverse transcribed into cDNA. TCRdb's copy holds only in-frame clones and misses some; the assay was immunoSEQ multiplex PCR. The sample includes 200,000 or so clones, more than 55% of them seen just once. Germline V lookup: CDR1 SGHDT, CDR2 YYEEEE. The V and J ends lost 3 bases and 3 bases respectively, with 3 bases between them. The CDR3 runs 11 residues. The V and J genes are TRBV5-6 and TRBJ1-1, with D uncertain. Sequenced material: CD8+ T cells sorted from blood. This TCR derives from a human donor in good health. CDR3 nucleotides: TGTGCCAGCAGCTATGACACTGAAGCTTTCTTT. This gives the protein CASSYDTEAFF.